Each of the 7 T cell receptor beta chains below was sequenced from the same sample in a study of blood T cell repertoires in COVID-19. Repertoires were generated with immunoSEQ multiplex PCR, while TCRdb's copy carries only in-frame clones and drops some. The sample shows under 200,000 clones, roughly 84% of them seen only once. Sequencing used peripheral blood. Every receptor here comes from a human donor in a cohort sampled during active COVID-19.

The CDR3 spells CASSFLAGQGSYEQYF. The CDR3 coding sequence is TGTGCCAGCAGCTTCCTCGCCGGACAGGGCTCCTACGAGCAGTACTTC. The gene calls are TRBV11-2 and TRBJ2-7; 8 bases fit TRBD1. The CDR3 sequence is 16 residues long. V was pared by 3 bases and J by 0 bases, with 7 bases of the junction left unmatched. Per germline, CDR1 SGHAT and CDR2 FQNNGV.

The chain carries TRBV2 and TRBJ1-2; tentatively, D is TRBD1 (6 bases). Trimming stripped 6 bases from V and 4 bases from J, with 15 bases between. This CDR3 is 14 amino acids long. The V gene's germline CDR1 is SNHLY and CDR2 FYNNEI. The CDR3: CASRGGRGSYGYTF. In nucleotides, the CDR3 is TGTGCCAGCAGAGGGGGACGGGGTAGCTATGGCTACACCTTC. Combining the CDR3 with reference TRBV2 and TRBJ1-2 gives the whole variable domain EPEVTQTPSHQVTQMGQEVILRCVPISNHLYFYWYRQILGQKVEFLVSFYNNEISEKSEIFDDQFSVERPDGSNFTLKIRSTKLEDSAMYFCASRGGRGSYGYTFGSGTRLTVV.

This chain links TRBV19 with TRBJ1-5, with D hard to call. The CDR3 has 14 amino acids. Germline CDR1 and CDR2: LNHDA and SQIVND (reference sequence). The ends were cut back, 5 bases at V and 1 base at J, with 9 bases in the middle. CDR3 sequence: CASSWWRSNQPQHF. DNA for the CDR3: TGTGCCAGTAGTTGGTGGAGGAGCAATCAGCCCCAGCATTTT.

The rearrangement joins TRBV3-1 (or the pseudogene TRBV3-2) to TRBJ2-3; 11 nucleotides match TRBD2. The CDR3 has 18 residues. After removal of 3 bases from V and 5 bases from J, the junction contained 13 bases not matched to a gene. Germline-derived CDR1 and CDR2 are LGHDT and YNNKEL (reference sequence). The DNA of the CDR3 is TGTGCCAGCAGCCACCATAGCGGGAGGGGCTGGCAGGGAGATACGCAGTATTTT. The encoded protein is CASSHHSGRGWQGDTQYF.

This chain connects TRBV4-3 to TRBJ2-6; TRBD1 agrees at 8 bases. The CDR3 is 18 amino acids. CDR1 is LGHNA and CDR2 is YSLEER in the germline V gene. V lost 1 base and J lost 2; bases outside the gene matches: 7. The CDR3 sequence is CASSQGVARGPGANVLTF. The CDR3 DNA reads as TGCGCCAGCAGCCAAGGTGTCGCCAGGGGGCCTGGGGCCAACGTCCTGACTTTC.

In its sample, this clone was seen a few times. V and J are TRBV10-3 and TRBJ1-1, with D possibly matching TRBD1 (5 bases). Germline values: CDR1 ENHRY, CDR2 SYGVKD. The CDR3 spans 12 residues. Trimming removed 4 bases from V and 6 bases from J, with 9 bases in between. The CDR3 region has the DNA TGTGCCATCAGTGCGGGGGGTTCTGAAGCTTTCTTT. The encoded protein is CAISAGGSEAFF.

The chain recombines TRBV9 with TRBJ2-5; 9 nucleotides agree with TRBD1. This CDR3 has 15 amino acids. Germline loops: CDR1 SGDLS, CDR2 YYNGEE. V dropped 0 bases and J dropped 5; count of bases not matched to a gene: 5. The CDR3 protein is CASSVGTGAGETQYF. CDR3 sequence (DNA): TGTGCCAGCAGCGTAGGGACAGGGGCGGGGGAGACCCAGTACTTC.